These T cell receptor beta chains were read from a single sample in a study of T cell responses to AZD1222 COVID-19 vaccine. TCRdb's copy holds only in-frame clones and misses some; the assay was immunoSEQ multiplex PCR. Counted here are over 85,000 clones, roughly 90% occurring once; the ten biggest clones make up about 15%. The source material was peripheral blood, sampled 28 days after the second AZD1222 dose. The receptors here all came from an adult who received the AZD1222 COVID-19 vaccine. The CDR3 runs from the conserved cysteine through the conserved F or W. Each record gives: J gene, V gene, CDR3 protein.

>TRBJ2-3|TRBV9
CASSVAGTGGSNTQYF
>TRBJ1-4|TRBV12-5
CASGLTYGGLAATNEKLFF
>TRBJ1-1|TRBV10-1
CASSELTRGGIF
>TRBJ2-2|TRBV12-5
CASGLGGELFF
>TRBJ2-7|TRBV28
CASSSRQGVVNEQYF
>TRBJ1-6|TRBV25-1
CASSEFGGNSPLHF
>TRBJ2-7|TRBV4-1
CASSPWDTYEQYF
>TRBJ2-1|TRBV4-1
CASSQEYGGGAYNEQFF
>TRBJ1-2|TRBV10-3
CAIPGQATVGGYTF
>TRBJ1-4|TRBV7-9
CASSPTGPNANEKLFF
>TRBJ1-1|TRBV2
CASRLETRNTEAFF
>TRBJ2-7|TRBV6-1
CASSEWDSSYEQYF
>TRBJ2-1|TRBV7-2
CASSLVGLAGVEQFF
>TRBJ1-2|TRBV21-1
CASSSSPEGWYGYTF
>TRBJ1-2|TRBV15
CATSRDPSPSSGKGFF
>TRBJ2-4|TRBV5-1
CASSLAGGANIQYF
>TRBJ2-3|TRBV7-8
CASSRTGLNTDTQYF
>TRBJ1-3|TRBV5-1
CASSLADQGHSGNTIYF
>TRBJ1-1|TRBV6-2/TRBV6-3
CASSYGGGGFEAFF
>TRBJ1-5|TRBV7-9
CASSLLGGSNQPQHF
>TRBJ1-2|TRBV27
CASSQWTGESYGYTF
>TRBJ1-5|TRBV2
CASSEALANQPQHF
>TRBJ2-5|TRBV5-1
CASSVGFQETQYF
>TRBJ2-1|TRBV18
CASSPLNEQFF
>TRBJ2-3|TRBV6-5
CASRPGSARGTQYF
>TRBJ2-6|TRBV19
CASRLGGAAGANVLTF
>TRBJ1-4|TRBV27
CASTPLSGASEKLFF
>TRBJ2-5|TRBV7-9
CANSGQQETQYF
>TRBJ2-1|TRBV5-1
CASRKTSFYEQFF